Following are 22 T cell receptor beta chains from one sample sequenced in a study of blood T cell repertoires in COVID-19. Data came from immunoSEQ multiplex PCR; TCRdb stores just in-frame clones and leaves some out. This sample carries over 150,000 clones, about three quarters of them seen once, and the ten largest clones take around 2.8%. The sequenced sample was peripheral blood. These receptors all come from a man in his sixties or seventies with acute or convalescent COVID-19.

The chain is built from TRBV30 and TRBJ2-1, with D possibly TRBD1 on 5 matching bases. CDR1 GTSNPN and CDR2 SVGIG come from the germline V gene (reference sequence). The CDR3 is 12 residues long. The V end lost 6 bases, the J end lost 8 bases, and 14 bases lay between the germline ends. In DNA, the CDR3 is TGTGCCTGTAGGACACAATCATATGAGCAGTTCTTC. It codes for CACRTQSYEQFF. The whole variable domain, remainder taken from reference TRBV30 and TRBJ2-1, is SQTIHQWPATLVQPVGSPLSLECTVEGTSNPNLYWYRQAAGRGLQLLFYSVGIGQISSEVPQNLSASRPQDRQFILSSKKLLLSDSGFYLCACRTQSYEQFFGPGTRLTVL.

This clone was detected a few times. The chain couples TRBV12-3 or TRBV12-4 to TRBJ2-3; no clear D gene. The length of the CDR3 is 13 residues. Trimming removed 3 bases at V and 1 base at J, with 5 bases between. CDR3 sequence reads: CASSFPGTDTQYF. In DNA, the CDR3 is TGTGCCAGCAGTTTCCCCGGCACAGATACGCAGTATTTT.

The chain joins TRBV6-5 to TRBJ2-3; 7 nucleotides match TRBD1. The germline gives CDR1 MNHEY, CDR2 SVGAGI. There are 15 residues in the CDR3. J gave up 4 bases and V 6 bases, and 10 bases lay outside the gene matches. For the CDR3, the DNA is TGTGCCAGCAGCACCCTCGTAGGGGGCTCAGATACGCAGTATTTT. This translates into CASSTLVGGSDTQYF.

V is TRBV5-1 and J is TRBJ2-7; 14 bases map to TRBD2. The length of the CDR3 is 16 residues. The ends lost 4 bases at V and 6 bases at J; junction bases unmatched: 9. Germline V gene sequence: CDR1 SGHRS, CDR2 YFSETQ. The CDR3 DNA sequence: TGCGCCAGCAGCCCGGGGACTAGCGGGAGTTCGTCCGAGCAGTACTTC. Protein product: CASSPGTSGSSSEQYF.

The CDR3, as DNA: TGTGCCAGCAGTTACTCGATCGGGTGGGTCTATGGCTACACCTTC. It encodes CASSYSIGWVYGYTF. This chain uses TRBV6-2 or TRBV6-3 with TRBJ1-2; D gene ambiguous. Germline assignment: CDR1 MNHEY and CDR2 SVGEGT. This CDR3 region has 15 residues. The V gene lost 0 bases and the J gene lost 4 bases, with 12 bases spanning the gap.

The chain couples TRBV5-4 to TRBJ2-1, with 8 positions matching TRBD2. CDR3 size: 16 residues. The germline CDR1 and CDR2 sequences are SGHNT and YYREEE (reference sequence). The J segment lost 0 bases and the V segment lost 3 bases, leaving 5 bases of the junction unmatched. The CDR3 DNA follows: TGTGCCAGCAGCTCGCCGGGGGGGAGCTCCTACAATGAGCAGTTCTTC. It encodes CASSSPGGSSYNEQFF.

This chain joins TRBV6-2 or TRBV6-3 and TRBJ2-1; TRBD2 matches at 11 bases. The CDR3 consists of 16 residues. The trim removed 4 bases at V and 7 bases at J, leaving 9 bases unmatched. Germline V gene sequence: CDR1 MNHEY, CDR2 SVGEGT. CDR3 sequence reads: CASSSFTSGSYNEQFF. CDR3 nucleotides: TGTGCCAGCAGTTCCTTTACTAGCGGGAGCTATAATGAGCAGTTCTTC.

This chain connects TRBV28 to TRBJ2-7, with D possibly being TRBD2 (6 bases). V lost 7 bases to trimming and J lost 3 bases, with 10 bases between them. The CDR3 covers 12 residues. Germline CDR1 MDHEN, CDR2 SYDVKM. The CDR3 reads CASTMTSYEQYF. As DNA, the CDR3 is TGTGCCAGCACCATGACTAGCTACGAGCAGTACTTC.

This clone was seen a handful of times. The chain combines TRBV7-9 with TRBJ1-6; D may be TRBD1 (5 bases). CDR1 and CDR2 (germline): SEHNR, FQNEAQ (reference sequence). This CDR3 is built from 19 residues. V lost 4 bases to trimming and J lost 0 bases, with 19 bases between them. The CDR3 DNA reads TGTGCCAGCAGCTCCTCTGGGGGGGGAGCCTACTCCTATAATTCACCCCTCCACTTT. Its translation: CASSSSGGGAYSYNSPLHF.

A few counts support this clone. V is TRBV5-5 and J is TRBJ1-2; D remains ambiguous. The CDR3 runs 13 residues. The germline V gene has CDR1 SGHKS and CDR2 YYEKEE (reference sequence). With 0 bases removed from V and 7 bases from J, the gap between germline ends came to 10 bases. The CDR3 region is CASSLGSGAGYTF. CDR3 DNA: TGTGCCAGCAGCTTGGGGTCAGGCGCTGGCTACACCTTC.

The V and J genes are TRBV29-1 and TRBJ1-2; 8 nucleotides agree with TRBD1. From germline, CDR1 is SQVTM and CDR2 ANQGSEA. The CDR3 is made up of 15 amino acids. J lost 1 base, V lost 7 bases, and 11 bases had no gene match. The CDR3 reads CSAQDRAQSNYGYTF. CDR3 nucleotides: TGCAGCGCTCAGGACAGGGCCCAAAGTAACTATGGCTACACCTTC. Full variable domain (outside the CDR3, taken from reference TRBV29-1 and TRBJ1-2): SAVISQKPSRDICQRGTSLTIQCQVDSQVTMMFWYRQQPGQSLTLIATANQGSEATYESGFVIDKFPISRPNLTFSTLTVSNMSPEDSSIYLCSAQDRAQSNYGYTFGSGTRLTVV.

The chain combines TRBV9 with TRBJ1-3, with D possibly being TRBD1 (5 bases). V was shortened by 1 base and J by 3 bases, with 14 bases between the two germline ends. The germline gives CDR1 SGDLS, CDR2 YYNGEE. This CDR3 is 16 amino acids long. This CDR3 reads CASSVKTGEGGNTIYF. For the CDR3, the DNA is TGTGCCAGCAGCGTAAAAACAGGCGAAGGTGGAAACACCATATATTTT.

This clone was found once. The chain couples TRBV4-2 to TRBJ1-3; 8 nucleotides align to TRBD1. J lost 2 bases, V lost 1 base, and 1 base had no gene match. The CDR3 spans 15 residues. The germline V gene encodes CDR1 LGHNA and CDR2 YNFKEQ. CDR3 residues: CASSQVTGAGNTIYF. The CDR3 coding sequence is TGTGCCAGCAGCCAAGTGACAGGGGCTGGAAACACCATATATTTT.

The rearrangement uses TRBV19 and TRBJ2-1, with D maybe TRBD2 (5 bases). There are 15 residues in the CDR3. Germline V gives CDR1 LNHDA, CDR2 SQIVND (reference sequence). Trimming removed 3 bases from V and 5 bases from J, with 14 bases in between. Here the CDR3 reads CASSIVVANNNEQFF. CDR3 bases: TGTGCCAGTAGTATCGTCGTAGCGAACAACAATGAGCAGTTCTTC.

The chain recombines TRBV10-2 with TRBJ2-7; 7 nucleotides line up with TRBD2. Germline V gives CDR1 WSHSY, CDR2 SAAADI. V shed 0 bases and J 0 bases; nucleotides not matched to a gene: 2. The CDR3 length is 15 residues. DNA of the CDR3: TGCGCCAGCAGTGAGTCGACTAGCAGCTCCTACGAGCAGTACTTC. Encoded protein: CASSESTSSSYEQYF.

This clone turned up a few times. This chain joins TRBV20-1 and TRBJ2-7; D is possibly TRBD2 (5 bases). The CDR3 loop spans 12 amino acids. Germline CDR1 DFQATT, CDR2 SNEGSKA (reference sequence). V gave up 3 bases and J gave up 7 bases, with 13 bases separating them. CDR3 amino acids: CSASLASGEQYF. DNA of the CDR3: TGCAGTGCTAGTCTAGCTAGTGGTGAGCAGTACTTC.

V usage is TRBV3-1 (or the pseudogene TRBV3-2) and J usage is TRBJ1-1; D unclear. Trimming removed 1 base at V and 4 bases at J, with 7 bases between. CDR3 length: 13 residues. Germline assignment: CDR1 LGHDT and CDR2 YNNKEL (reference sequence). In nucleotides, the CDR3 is TGTGCCAGCAGCCAAGGGCCGATCACTGAAGCTTTCTTT. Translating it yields CASSQGPITEAFF.

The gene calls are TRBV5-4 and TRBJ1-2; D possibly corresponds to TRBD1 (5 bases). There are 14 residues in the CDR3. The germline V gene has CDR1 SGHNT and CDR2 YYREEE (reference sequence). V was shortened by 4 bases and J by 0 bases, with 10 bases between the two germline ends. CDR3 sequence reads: CASSHQQANYGYTF. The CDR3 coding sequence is TGTGCCAGCAGCCACCAACAGGCTAACTATGGCTACACCTTC.

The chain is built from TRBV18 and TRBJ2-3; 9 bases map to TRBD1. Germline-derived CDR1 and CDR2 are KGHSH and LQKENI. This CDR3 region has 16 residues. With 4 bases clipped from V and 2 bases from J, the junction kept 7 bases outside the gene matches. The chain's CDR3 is CASSQIQGAHTDTQYF. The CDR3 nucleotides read TGTGCCAGCTCACAGATACAGGGGGCCCACACAGATACGCAGTATTTT.

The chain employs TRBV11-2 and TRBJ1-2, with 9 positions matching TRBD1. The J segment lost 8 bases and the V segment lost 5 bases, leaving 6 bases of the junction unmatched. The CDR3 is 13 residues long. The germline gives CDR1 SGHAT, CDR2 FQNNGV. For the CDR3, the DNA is TGTGCCAGCAGCCTACAGGGGGCAGGGGGCTACACCTTC. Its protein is CASSLQGAGGYTF.

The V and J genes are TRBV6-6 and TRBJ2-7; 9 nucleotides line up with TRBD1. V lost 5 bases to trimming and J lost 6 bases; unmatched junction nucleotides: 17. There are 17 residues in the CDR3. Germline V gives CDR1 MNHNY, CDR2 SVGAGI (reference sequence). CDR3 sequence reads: CASSPITGTGPMGEQYF. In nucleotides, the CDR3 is TGTGCCAGCAGTCCCATAACCGGGACAGGGCCTATGGGCGAGCAGTACTTC.

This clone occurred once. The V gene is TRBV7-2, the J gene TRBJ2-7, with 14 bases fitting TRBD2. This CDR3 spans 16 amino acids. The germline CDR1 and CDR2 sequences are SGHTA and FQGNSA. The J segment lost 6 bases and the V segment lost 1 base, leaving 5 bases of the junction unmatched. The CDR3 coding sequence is TGTGCCAGCAGCTTAGGGGGGACTAGCGGGAGAGCCGAGCAGTACTTC. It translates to CASSLGGTSGRAEQYF. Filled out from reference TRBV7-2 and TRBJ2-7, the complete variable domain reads GAGVSQSPSNKVTEKGKDVELRCDPISGHTALYWYRQSLGQGLEFLIYFQGNSAPDKSGLPSDRFSAERTGGSVSTLTIQRTQQEDSAVYLCASSLGGTSGRAEQYFGPGTRLTVT.